This TCR beta chain was sequenced during a study of blood T cell repertoires in COVID-19. Study-wide background: COVID-19 samples, acute and convalescent, were from the United States, Italy and Spain. PBMCs, B-cell-depleted T cells, or T cells provided the cDNA or gDNA that made up the material.

In the original processing: Using reference gene primer amplification, nucleated cell counts were estimated. Assay: immunoSEQ multiplex PCR; the TCRdb copy retains only in-frame clones and omits some. V, J and clone size derive from that table, while D and trimming were established from the DNA sequence. The data show approximately 330,000 clones, about nine tenths seen once. During active infection, Seattle patients enrolled and were then monitored through disease. Trimming took off 7 bases at V and 0 bases at J, with 15 bases between the two ends. The CDR3 runs to 14 residues. CDR1 is SQVTM, CDR2 ANQGSEA, per germline.

This TCR came from a man in his thirties or forties with COVID-19, enrolled during active disease. The chain uses TRBV29-1 and TRBJ1-2; D uncertain. Sequenced: peripheral blood. The CDR3 DNA reads as TGCAGCGCCGTGGCCCTAGAATCTAACTATGGCTACACCTTC. It codes for CSAVALESNYGYTF.